Each of the 8 T cell receptor delta chains below was sequenced from the same sample in a study of gamma-delta chains in newborns, infants, children. TCRdb re-called clones from the reads using CATT. The data contain more than 6,000 delta-chain clones, around 2% of them singletons. Sequenced material: blood. The origin of the receptors is a child who was a newborn, infant or young child, either healthy, febrile or measles-vaccinated (not recorded which).

This clone was detected only a few times. This DNA's translation and the protein TCRdb lists, from a much larger clone, do not match at residue 9, likely due to a read error; the protein shown is translated from the DNA. CDR3 loop: CACDTLPTRLGDTAQLFF. CDR3 DNA sequence: TGTGCCTGTGACACGCTTCCTACGCGGCTGGGGGATACAGCACAACTCTTCTTT. The gene calls are TRDV2 and TRDJ2; D is possibly TRDD3 (9 bases). The CDR3 consists of 18 residues. V was cut by 1 base and J by 5 bases, with 22 bases left in between. CDR1 GEAIGNYY and CDR2 EKD come from the germline V gene.

Sample share makes this clone medium-sized (0.01 to 0.1%). A read error may produce the germline difference seen at one junction end. V gene TRDV2 combines with J gene TRDJ2, with 8 bases matching TRDD3. The V gene's germline CDR1 is GEAIGNYY and CDR2 EKD. The CDR3 spans 15 residues. In DNA form, the CDR3 reads TGTGCCTGTGACATACTGGGGGCTTTGACAGCACACCTCTTCTTT. This translates into CACDILGALTAHLFF.

As for this clone: TCRdb has a much larger clone's protein, which differs at residue 5 from the translation of this DNA, likely because of a read error; what is shown is the protein translated from the DNA. The CDR3: CACDGTGGYGSWDTRQMFF. CDR3 sequence (DNA): TGTGCCTGTGACGGTACTGGGGGATACGGCTCCTGGGACACCCGACAGATGTTTTTC. This chain uses TRDV2 with TRDJ3; 13 nucleotides align to TRDD3. V lost 3 bases and J lost 0; bases outside the gene matches: 4. The CDR3 contains 19 residues. Germline loops: CDR1 GEAIGNYY, CDR2 EKD.

This clone appeared a few times. TCRdb pairs this DNA with a much larger clone's protein that differs at residue 3, likely a read error; the protein shown was translated from the DNA. The chain uses TRDV2 and TRDJ3; possibly TRDD3 for D (6 bases). This CDR3 is 19 amino acids long. CDR1 GEAIGNYY and CDR2 EKD come from the germline V gene. The CDR3 nucleotides read TGTGCCCGTGACACCGGATACTCCCAAAGCTCCTGGGACACCCGACAGATGTTTTTC. Protein product: CARDTGYSQSSWDTRQMFF.

On this clone: A much larger clone differs by one base, so this may be a read error. Within the sample, other DNA sequences also encode this same CDR3. J is TRDJ3 and V is TRDV2; 8 nucleotides match TRDD3. This CDR3 has 19 residues. Trimming took 1 base from V and 0 from J; bases not matched to a gene: 7. Germline V gene sequence: CDR1 GEAIGNYY, CDR2 EKD. CDR3 DNA sequence: TGTGCCTGTGACACTGGGGGATCCGCGAGCTCCTGGGACACCCGACAGATGTTTTTC. Encoded protein: CACDTGGSASSWDTRQMFF.

This clone turned up a few times. The TCRdb protein, from a much larger clone, departs from this DNA's translation at residue 3, likely by read error; the protein shown derives from the DNA. The V call is TRDV2, the J call TRDJ3; 11 nucleotides agree with TRDD3. The CDR3 has 19 amino acids. Germline CDR1 reads GEAIGNYY; CDR2 reads EKD. CDR3 in DNA: TGTGCCCGTGACAGACTGGGGGATAATAAAGCCTGGGACACCCGACAGATGTTTTTC. Translation gives CARDRLGDNKAWDTRQMFF.

This clone was detected a few times. Given a far larger clone just one base away, this is likely a sequencing read error. The same CDR3 can be traced to other DNA sequences in this sample. The chain links TRDV2 to TRDJ2, with 10 nucleotides matching TRDD3. The germline CDR1 and CDR2 sequences are GEAIGNYY and EKD. The CDR3 consists of 18 residues. The CDR3 nucleotides read TGTGCCTGTGACCCCCTGGGGGATATGCTCTCTTTGACAGCGCAACTCTTCTTT. Translation: CACDPLGDMLSLTAQLFF.

Regarding this clone: The protein in TCRdb stems from a much larger clone and differs at residue 16 from this DNA's translation, likely a read error; here the protein is translated from the DNA. In nucleotides, the CDR3 is TGTGCCTGTGACACCGGTACTGCTAGCTCCTGGGACACCCGACAGGTGTTTTTC. It yields the protein CACDTGTASSWDTRQVFF. J is TRDJ3 and V is TRDV2, with D possibly being TRDD3 (5 bases). Per germline, CDR1 GEAIGNYY and CDR2 EKD. CDR3 length equals 18 residues.